This TCR beta chain was captured by sequencing in a study of T cells expressing NK-cell markers. As for the study in general: Sorted T-cell subsets CD3+CD56+NKG2C+, CD3+CD56+NKG2C- and CD3+CD56-NKG2C+ were TCR beta-sequenced.

General study results and limits: Whether expanded NKG2C+ T cell clones were HCMV specific stayed uncertain.

TCRdb re-called the 5' RACE reads and catalogs CDR3 proteins one per entry, DNA excluded. The sample table sets out more than 400,000 distinct CDR3 sequences. The germline V gene encodes CDR1 LGHNA and CDR2 YSLEER. The CDR3 is made up of 18 amino acids. With respect to this clonotype: Its antigen is as yet unknown.

V usage is TRBV4-3 and J usage is TRBJ2-1; TCRdb outputs TRBD1, but without DNA this stays unchecked. The receptor was isolated from a woman between 18 and 70 years old in good health. Material: blood T cells: a sorted CD56 or NKG2C T cell subset, CD4+ or CD8+ T cells, or bulk PBMC T cells (not recorded which). The CDR3 spells CASSQHRPRGVVLWEQFF.